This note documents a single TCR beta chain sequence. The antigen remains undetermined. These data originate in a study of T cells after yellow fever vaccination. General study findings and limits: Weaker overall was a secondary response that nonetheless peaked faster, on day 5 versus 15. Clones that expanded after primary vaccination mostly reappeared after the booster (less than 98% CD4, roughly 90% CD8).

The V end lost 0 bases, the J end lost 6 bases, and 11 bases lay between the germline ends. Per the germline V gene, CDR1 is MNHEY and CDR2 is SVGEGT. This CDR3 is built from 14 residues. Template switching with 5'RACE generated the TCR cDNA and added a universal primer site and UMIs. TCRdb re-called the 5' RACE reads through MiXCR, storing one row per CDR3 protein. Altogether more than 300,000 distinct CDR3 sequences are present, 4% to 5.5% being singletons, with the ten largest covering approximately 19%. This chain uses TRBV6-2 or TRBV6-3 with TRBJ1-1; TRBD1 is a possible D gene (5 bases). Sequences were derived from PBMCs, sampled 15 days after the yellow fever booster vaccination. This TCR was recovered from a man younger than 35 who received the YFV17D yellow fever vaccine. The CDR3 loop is CASSYSKAGPEAFF. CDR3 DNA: TGTGCCAGCAGTTACTCGAAGGCAGGGCCTGAAGCTTTCTTT.